A selection of T cell receptor beta chains follows, all from one sample in a study of blood T cell repertoires in COVID-19. Here immunoSEQ multiplex PCR was the method, and the copy in TCRdb shows in-frame clones only, minus some. The data contain fewer than 40,000 clones, nearly 80% of them singletons. The sample consisted of peripheral blood. The source is a man of 80 years or more with acute or convalescent COVID-19. Each CDR3 is given with its conserved first and last residue. D genes are given only for firm matches. A row's size may be missing; if present it is once, few, many or a size class.

>16|.|.|TRBJ1-2|TRBV4-2
TGTGCCAGCAGGGAACATAACAGGGATCCTAACTATGGCTACACCTTC
CASREHNRDPNYGYTF
>14|.|.|TRBJ1-3|TRBV9
TGTGCCAGCAGCACCACCACGGGGGGAAACACCATATATTTT
CASSTTTGGNTIYF
>16|few|.|TRBJ2-6|TRBV6-4
TGTGCCAGCAGTCCATACGGGGAATCTGGGGCCAACGTCCTGACTTTC
CASSPYGESGANVLTF
>17|.|.|TRBJ1-1|TRBV9
TGTGCCAGCAGCGTAAATCCCTTGGGGGGGACTGACACTGAAGCTTTCTTT
CASSVNPLGGTDTEAFF
>15|.|TRBD2|TRBJ2-7|TRBV5-4
TGTGCCAGCAGCTTGGGACTAGCGGGATCGGGCGAGCAGTACTTC
CASSLGLAGSGEQYF
>16|few|TRBD1|TRBJ1-5|TRBV6-2/TRBV6-3
TGTGCCAGCAGTTACGACAGGGGTGCTAGCAATCAGCCCCAGCATTTT
CASSYDRGASNQPQHF
>14|.|TRBD1|TRBJ1-5|TRBV2
TGTGCCAGCAGTGACGGACAGGGTTTCCAGCCCCAGCATTTT
CASSDGQGFQPQHF
>16|.|TRBD1|TRBJ1-5|TRBV30
TGTGCCTGGAGTGCTATTAGACAGGGGAACAATCAGCCCCAGCATTTT
CAWSAIRQGNNQPQHF
>14|.|.|TRBJ1-2|TRBV10-3
TGTGCCATCAGTGAGTCAAGACAGTCTGGTGGCTACACCTTC
CAISESRQSGGYTF
>20|.|.|TRBJ2-7|TRBV7-3
TGTGCCAGCAGCTATCCCCTTACGGGAGGGGGCCTACCATTCTCCTACGAGCAGTACTTC
CASSYPLTGGGLPFSYEQYF
>16|few|.|TRBJ2-2|TRBV24-1
TGTGCCACCAGTGATTTCCCAGGTATGGACACCGGGGAGCTGTTTTTT
CATSDFPGMDTGELFF
>13|.|.|TRBJ1-2|TRBV6-5
TGTGCCAGCAGAAATGGACAGCACTATGGCTACACCTTC
CASRNGQHYGYTF
>15|.|TRBD2|TRBJ2-3|TRBV12-5
TGTGCTAGTGGCTATAGCGGGACTAGCACAGATACGCAGTATTTT
CASGYSGTSTDTQYF
>13|.|.|TRBJ1-1|TRBV30
TGTGCCTGGAGCGGGGGGGCATACACTGAAGCTTTCTTT
CAWSGGAYTEAFF
>15|.|.|TRBJ2-1|TRBV13
TGTGCCAGCAGCCTCGGGCAGGGGTTATACAATGAGCAGTTCTTC
CASSLGQGLYNEQFF
>15|.|.|TRBJ2-3|TRBV7-2
TGTGCCAGCAGCTTAATGCGGGTTGGGACAGATACGCAGTATTTT
CASSLMRVGTDTQYF
>15|once|.|TRBJ2-2|TRBV19
TGTGCCAGTAGTGAGCGGATAGCGAACACCGGGGAGCTGTTTTTT
CASSERIANTGELFF
>13|.|.|TRBJ1-2|TRBV30
TGTGCCTGGACCCCGGGGGGCCTATATGGCTACACCTTC
CAWTPGGLYGYTF
>15|.|.|TRBJ1-3|TRBV5-5
TGTGCCAGCAGCTTGGGACAGAGCTCTGGAAACACCATATATTTT
CASSLGQSSGNTIYF
>15|.|TRBD2|TRBJ2-3|TRBV5-1
TGCGCCAGCAGCTTTGGTAGCGGGAGTGCAGATACGCAGTATTTT
CASSFGSGSADTQYF
>15|.|.|TRBJ1-6|TRBV5-1
TGCGCCAGCAGCCAGGAATCGCACGGGGATTCACCCCTCCACTTT
CASSQESHGDSPLHF
>12|.|.|TRBJ2-7|TRBV6-5
TGTGCCAGCAGCTTAGACAGTTACGAGCAGTACTTC
CASSLDSYEQYF